A single sample is the source of the 17 T cell receptor beta chains below, sequenced in a study of T-cell memory formation after mild COVID-19. TCRdb re-analysed the 5' RACE reads in MiXCR, keeping a single row per CDR3 protein. The sample yields some 300,000 distinct CDR3 sequences, approximately 19% seen once. The sequenced sample consisted of PBMCs or a T cell subset sorted from them (not recorded which). These receptors came from a man younger than 35 who had mild COVID-19 (a few samples of this study predate the infection). Cell type and time point are not known.

This clonotype was observed a handful of times. V gene TRBV20-1 combines with J gene TRBJ2-5; possible D gene TRBD2, 5 bases. CDR3 length equals 13 residues. Germline assignment: CDR1 DFQATT and CDR2 SNEGSKA (reference sequence). Deletions cut 3 bases from V and 1 base from J, with 9 bases between. The CDR3 region is CSASGKLQETQYF. CDR3 sequence (DNA): TGCAGTGCTAGCGGGAAGCTCCAAGAGACCCAGTACTTC.

This clonotype was observed a handful of times. The chain links TRBV5-4 to TRBJ1-2, with 7 bases identical to TRBD1. Trimming cost V 4 bases and J 4 bases; bases outside gene matches: 13. Germline CDR1 and CDR2: SGHNT and YYREEE (reference sequence). This CDR3 region has 16 residues. CDR3 DNA sequence: TGTGCCAGCAGCCCAGGAACCGGGACAGTTGTCTATGGCTACACCTTC. This sequence encodes CASSPGTGTVVYGYTF.

The V gene is TRBV7-6, the J gene TRBJ2-2, with D uncertain. The ends were cut back, 0 bases at V and 5 bases at J, with 16 bases in the middle. Germline CDR1 and CDR2: SGHVS and FNYEAQ. This CDR3 comprises 17 residues. The DNA of the CDR3 is TGTGCCAGCAGCTTAGCGCGGATGGCTAGTGGGACCGGGGAGCTGTTTTTT. It translates to CASSLARMASGTGELFF.

The V and J genes are TRBV12-3 or TRBV12-4 and TRBJ2-5; D is undetermined. The V end was cut by 9 bases, the J end by 1 base, with 15 bases between. The CDR3 spans 14 residues. CDR3 amino acids: CASSRPETQETQYF. The CDR3 coding sequence is TGTGCCAGTAGCCGTCCGGAAACCCAAGAGACCCAGTACTTC.

The chain combines TRBV9 with TRBJ2-7, with D tentatively TRBD1 or TRBD2 (5 bases each). The CDR3 is made up of 15 amino acids. The germline CDR1 and CDR2 sequences are SGDLS and YYNGEE. V was cut by 2 bases and J by 5 bases, with 17 bases left in between. The CDR3 DNA reads as TGTGCCAGCAGCGTTAGGGGCAACCGGGGCAACGAGCAGTACTTC. Its protein is CASSVRGNRGNEQYF. The full variable domain, with the rest looked up from reference TRBV9 and TRBJ2-7, is DSGVTQTPKHLITATGQRVTLRCSPRSGDLSVYWYQQSLDQGLQFLIQYYNGEERAKGNILERFSAQQFPDLHSELNLSSLELGDSALYFCASSVRGNRGNEQYFGPGTRLTVT.

This clonotype was counted between two and nine times. The chain carries TRBV7-2 and TRBJ1-1; D is ambiguous. The CDR3 has 15 residues. Trimming stripped 1 base from V and 3 bases from J, with 12 bases between. The germline gives CDR1 SGHTA, CDR2 FQGNSA. Here the CDR3 DNA reads TGTGCCAGCAGCTTAGTCGGTGGAGGAGACACTGAAGCTTTCTTT. It is translated as CASSLVGGGDTEAFF.

This chain links TRBV24-1 with TRBJ2-1; 11 bases match TRBD1. This CDR3 is 16 amino acids long. Germline V CDR1 and CDR2: KGHDR, SFDVKD. Trimming took 5 bases from V and 7 from J; bases not matched to a gene: 9. This chain's CDR3 is CATSAPRGTGGNEQFF. The CDR3 bases are TGTGCCACCAGTGCCCCGAGAGGGACAGGGGGGAATGAGCAGTTCTTC.

This clonotype was seen at least ten times. The chain uses TRBV27 and TRBJ2-7; possible D gene TRBD2, 6 bases. V was trimmed by 6 bases and J by 2 bases, leaving 17 bases between them. Germline V gives CDR1 MNHEY, CDR2 SMNVEV (reference sequence). The CDR3 extends over 15 amino acids. The CDR3 region has the DNA TGTGCCAGCAGCTCTCGCGGGGTGGGGCCCTACGAGCAGTACTTC. Protein: CASSSRGVGPYEQYF.

This clonotype was counted only a few times. This chain joins TRBV5-1 and TRBJ2-3, with unresolved D. Trimming cost V 0 bases and J 4 bases, with 9 bases left between them. The CDR3 length is 14 residues. Germline V gene data show CDR1 as SGHRS and CDR2 as YFSETQ. This CDR3 is CASSLAQTADTQYF. Written as DNA, the CDR3 is TGCGCCAGCAGCTTGGCCCAGACCGCAGATACGCAGTATTTT. The variable domain in full, with the rest retrieved from reference TRBV5-1 and TRBJ2-3, is KAGVTQTPRYLIKTRGQQVTLSCSPISGHRSVSWYQQTPGQGLQFLFEYFSETQRNKGNFPGRFSGRQFSNSRSEMNVSTLELGDSALYLCASSLAQTADTQYFGPGTRLTVL.

This clonotype was seen only a few times. The chain couples TRBV4-3 to TRBJ1-4, with D uncertain. The germline CDR1 and CDR2 sequences are LGHNA and YSLEER. This CDR3 spans 13 amino acids. Trimming removed 1 base at V and 5 bases at J, with 5 bases between. This chain's CDR3 is CASSQGHNEKLFF. The CDR3 coding sequence is TGCGCCAGCAGCCAAGGGCACAATGAAAAACTGTTTTTT.

This chain links TRBV7-2 with TRBJ1-6; tentatively, D is TRBD1 (6 bases). Trimming left V 7 bases short and J 10 bases short, with 26 bases between. CDR3 length: 17 residues. Germline V gene data show CDR1 as SGHTA and CDR2 as FQGNSA. The CDR3 loop reads CASTPPLGGSVGSPLHF. The CDR3 DNA reads as TGTGCCAGCACCCCACCTCTAGGGGGGTCCGTCGGGTCACCCCTCCACTTT.

This clonotype was detected only a few times. The chain couples TRBV5-1 to TRBJ2-5, with D possibly matching TRBD2 (5 bases). The CDR3 has 14 amino acids. V was shortened by 9 bases and J by 1 base, with 16 bases between the two germline ends. Germline values: CDR1 SGHRS, CDR2 YFSETQ. CDR3: CATHTGLGQETQYF. The CDR3, as DNA: TGCGCCACCCACACGGGGTTAGGCCAAGAGACCCAGTACTTC.

This chain connects TRBV7-2 to TRBJ2-7; 8 positions agree with TRBD2. V was pared by 8 bases and J by 3 bases, with 12 bases of the junction left unmatched. The CDR3 runs to 15 residues. Looked up from germline, CDR1 is SGHTA and CDR2 is FQGNSA. The CDR3 DNA reads TGTGCCAGCGGGCTCCCCAGCGGGGGTCTCTACGAGCAGTACTTC. Translation: CASGLPSGGLYEQYF.

The rearrangement links TRBV5-1 to TRBJ2-5; maybe TRBD1 (6 bases). V lost 8 bases, J lost 5 bases, and 22 bases lay in between. The CDR3 spans 15 residues. CDR1 and CDR2 from the germline V gene are SGHRS and YFSETQ. CDR3 sequence: CASTEAPGTTETQYF. The CDR3 coding sequence is TGCGCCAGTACCGAAGCCCCAGGGACAACTGAGACCCAGTACTTC.

This clonotype showed up just a few times. This chain uses TRBV10-3 with TRBJ2-3, with TRBD2 matching over 7 bases. CDR1 is ENHRY and CDR2 is SYGVKD in the germline V gene. The CDR3 contains 12 residues. With 8 bases clipped from V and 6 bases from J, the junction kept 5 bases outside the gene matches. This CDR3 reads CAIAPGGDTQYF. DNA for the CDR3: TGTGCCATCGCCCCCGGGGGGGATACGCAGTATTTT.

This chain joins TRBV20-1 and TRBJ2-3; D may be TRBD2 (6 bases). V gave up 6 bases and J gave up 1 base, with 17 bases separating them. Germline values: CDR1 DFQATT, CDR2 SNEGSKA (reference sequence). This CDR3 has 15 amino acids. DNA of the CDR3: TGCAGTGCAGAGGGAGATAGCGGACGCACAGATACGCAGTATTTT. It yields the protein CSAEGDSGRTDTQYF.

This chain links TRBV11-3 with TRBJ2-3; the match to TRBD2 covers 7 bases. The CDR3 is 16 amino acids. The V segment lost 5 bases and the J segment 2 bases; nucleotides outside the gene matches: 10. Germline CDR1 SGHNT, CDR2 YENEEA. The CDR3 DNA reads TGTGCCAGCAGCCCCGGGCGGGGACTATACACAGATACGCAGTATTTT. Residues: CASSPGRGLYTDTQYF.